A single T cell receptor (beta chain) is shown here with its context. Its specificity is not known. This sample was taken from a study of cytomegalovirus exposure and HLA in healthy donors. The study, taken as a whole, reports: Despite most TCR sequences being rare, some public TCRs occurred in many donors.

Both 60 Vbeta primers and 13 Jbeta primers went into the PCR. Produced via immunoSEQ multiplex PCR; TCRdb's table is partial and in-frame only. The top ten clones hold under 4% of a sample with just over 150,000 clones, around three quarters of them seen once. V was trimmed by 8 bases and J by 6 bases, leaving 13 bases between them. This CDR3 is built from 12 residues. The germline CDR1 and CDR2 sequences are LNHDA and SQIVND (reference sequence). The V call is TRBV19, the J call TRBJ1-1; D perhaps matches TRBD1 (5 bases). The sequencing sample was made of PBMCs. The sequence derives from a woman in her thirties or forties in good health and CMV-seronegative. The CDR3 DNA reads TGTGCCAGTCGGATCGGGGGAGCTGAAGCTTTCTTT. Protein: CASRIGGAEAFF.